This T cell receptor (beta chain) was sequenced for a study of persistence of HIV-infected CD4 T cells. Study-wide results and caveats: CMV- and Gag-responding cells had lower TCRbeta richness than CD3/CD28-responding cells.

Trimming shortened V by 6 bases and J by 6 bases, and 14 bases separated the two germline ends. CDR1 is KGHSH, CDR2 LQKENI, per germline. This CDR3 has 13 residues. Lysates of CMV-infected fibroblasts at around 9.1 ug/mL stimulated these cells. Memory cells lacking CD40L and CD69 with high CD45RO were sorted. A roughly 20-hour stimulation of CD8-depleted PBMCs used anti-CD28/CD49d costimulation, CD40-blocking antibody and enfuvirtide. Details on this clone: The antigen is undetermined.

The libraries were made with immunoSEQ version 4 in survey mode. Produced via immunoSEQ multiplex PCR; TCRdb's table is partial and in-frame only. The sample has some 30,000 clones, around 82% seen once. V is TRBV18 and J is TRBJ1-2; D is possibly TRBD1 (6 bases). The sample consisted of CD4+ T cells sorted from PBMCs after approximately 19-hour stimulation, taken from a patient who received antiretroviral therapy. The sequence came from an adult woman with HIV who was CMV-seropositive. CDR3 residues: CASSLAGADGYTF. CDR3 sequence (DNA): TGTGCCAGCTCCCTTGCAGGGGCCGATGGCTACACCTTC.